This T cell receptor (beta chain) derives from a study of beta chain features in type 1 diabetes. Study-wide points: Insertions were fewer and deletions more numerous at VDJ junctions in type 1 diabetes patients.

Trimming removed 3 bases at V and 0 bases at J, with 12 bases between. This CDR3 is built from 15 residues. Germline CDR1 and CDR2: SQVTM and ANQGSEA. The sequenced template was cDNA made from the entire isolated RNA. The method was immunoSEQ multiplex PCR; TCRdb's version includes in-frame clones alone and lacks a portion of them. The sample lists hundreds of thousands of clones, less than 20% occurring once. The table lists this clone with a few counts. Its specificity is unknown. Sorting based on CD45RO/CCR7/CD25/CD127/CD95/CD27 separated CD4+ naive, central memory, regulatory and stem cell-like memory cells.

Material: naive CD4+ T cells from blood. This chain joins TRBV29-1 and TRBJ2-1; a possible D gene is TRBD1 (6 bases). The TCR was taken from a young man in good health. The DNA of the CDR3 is TGCAGCGTTGATTTGGGGGCTAGCTCCTACAATGAGCAGTTCTTC. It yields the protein CSVDLGASSYNEQFF.